This TCR beta chain was retrieved from a study of blood T cell repertoires in COVID-19 (dated by TCRdb to 2018 to 2021). Background on the whole study: The collaborator samples originated in the United States, Italy and Spain and spanned the acute and convalescent phases of COVID-19. The material from the prospective study consisted of cDNA or gDNA derived from T cells, B-cell-depleted T cells, or PBMCs. Subjects who had been exposed to COVID-19, were actively infected with it, or had recovered from it provided the deeply sampled blood TCRbeta repertoires that made up the dataset. The repertoires were released in a freely available public database meant as a resource for research on the immune response to SARS-CoV-2. Samples came from the ongoing ImmuneRACE study (first 160 participants) plus 1,254 subjects from 6 global collaborators. The sample metadata nearly always contained a de-identified subject ID, COVID-19 status, age in years and sex. Where available, HLA class I and class II types were taken from metadata supplied by the sample provider and were not determined by assay-based typing. Beyond this particular receptor, the publication reports: The quantity of clinical and demographic metadata differed by source and by participant and was supplied without curation.

Spanning cysteine to phenylalanine, the CDR3 consists of 14 amino acids. The sequence is cut down to CDR3 DNA, 42 bases in frame from base 1. The junction shows trimming of 2 bases on V and 3 bases on J, plus 10 bases between the germline ends. As encoded in the germline V gene (reference sequence), CDR1 is SEHNR while CDR2 is FQNEAQ. Remarks on this clone: The clone's antigen remains unknown. No much larger clone is present one base from it, and per-base qualities are unavailable.

TCRbeta CDR3 regions were amplified from genomic DNA by means of the immunoSEQ Assay, a bias-controlled multiplex PCR. The original methods were these. Nucleated cell counts per sample were estimated from amplification of reference gene primers within the assay. To quantify the absolute abundance of each unique TCRbeta CDR3 rearrangement, sequence reads were collapsed and filtered. Productive Simpson clonality was computed per sample as the square root of Simpson's diversity index over productive rearrangements. As stored in TCRdb, this immuneACCESS dataset retains in-frame rearrangements with V and J assigned. A fraction of the clones does not appear; measured against another copy, unresolved V genes explain less than half of the discrepancy, and the remainder lacks a known reason. For V, J and clone size, that table is used; D and trimming come from the DNA. The sample table shows approximately 350,000 clones, and over 75% are seen once. The top ten clones comprise approximately 3% of the sample.

Participants in the prospective study were aged roughly 18 to 95 years, lived in some 24 United States geographic areas, and enrolled through a virtual design. To assign participants to cohorts, the prospective study relied on clinical history that participants themselves reported in a screening survey and a study questionnaire. Recovered participants in ImmuneRACE Cohort 3 were defined as having two consecutive negative NP/OP PCR tests, clearance from a healthcare professional, or resolution of symptoms. In the prospective study, mobile phlebotomists collected whole blood, serum and a nasopharyngeal or oropharyngeal swab from each participant. Prospective study participants could optionally give additional blood draws and questionnaires over a roughly 2-month period. Before DNA extraction, prospective study blood samples were shipped either frozen or at room temperature.

This sequence uses TRBV7-9 and TRBJ2-5; the D gene is not confidently resolved. Material for sequencing was PBMCs or T cells enriched from blood (not recorded which). The receptor was derived from a woman in her 30s who had recovered from COVID-19. The CDR3: CASSLRLTEETQYF. The nucleotide sequence is given as TGTGCCAGCAGCTTAAGGTTAACAGAAGAGACCCAGTACTTC.